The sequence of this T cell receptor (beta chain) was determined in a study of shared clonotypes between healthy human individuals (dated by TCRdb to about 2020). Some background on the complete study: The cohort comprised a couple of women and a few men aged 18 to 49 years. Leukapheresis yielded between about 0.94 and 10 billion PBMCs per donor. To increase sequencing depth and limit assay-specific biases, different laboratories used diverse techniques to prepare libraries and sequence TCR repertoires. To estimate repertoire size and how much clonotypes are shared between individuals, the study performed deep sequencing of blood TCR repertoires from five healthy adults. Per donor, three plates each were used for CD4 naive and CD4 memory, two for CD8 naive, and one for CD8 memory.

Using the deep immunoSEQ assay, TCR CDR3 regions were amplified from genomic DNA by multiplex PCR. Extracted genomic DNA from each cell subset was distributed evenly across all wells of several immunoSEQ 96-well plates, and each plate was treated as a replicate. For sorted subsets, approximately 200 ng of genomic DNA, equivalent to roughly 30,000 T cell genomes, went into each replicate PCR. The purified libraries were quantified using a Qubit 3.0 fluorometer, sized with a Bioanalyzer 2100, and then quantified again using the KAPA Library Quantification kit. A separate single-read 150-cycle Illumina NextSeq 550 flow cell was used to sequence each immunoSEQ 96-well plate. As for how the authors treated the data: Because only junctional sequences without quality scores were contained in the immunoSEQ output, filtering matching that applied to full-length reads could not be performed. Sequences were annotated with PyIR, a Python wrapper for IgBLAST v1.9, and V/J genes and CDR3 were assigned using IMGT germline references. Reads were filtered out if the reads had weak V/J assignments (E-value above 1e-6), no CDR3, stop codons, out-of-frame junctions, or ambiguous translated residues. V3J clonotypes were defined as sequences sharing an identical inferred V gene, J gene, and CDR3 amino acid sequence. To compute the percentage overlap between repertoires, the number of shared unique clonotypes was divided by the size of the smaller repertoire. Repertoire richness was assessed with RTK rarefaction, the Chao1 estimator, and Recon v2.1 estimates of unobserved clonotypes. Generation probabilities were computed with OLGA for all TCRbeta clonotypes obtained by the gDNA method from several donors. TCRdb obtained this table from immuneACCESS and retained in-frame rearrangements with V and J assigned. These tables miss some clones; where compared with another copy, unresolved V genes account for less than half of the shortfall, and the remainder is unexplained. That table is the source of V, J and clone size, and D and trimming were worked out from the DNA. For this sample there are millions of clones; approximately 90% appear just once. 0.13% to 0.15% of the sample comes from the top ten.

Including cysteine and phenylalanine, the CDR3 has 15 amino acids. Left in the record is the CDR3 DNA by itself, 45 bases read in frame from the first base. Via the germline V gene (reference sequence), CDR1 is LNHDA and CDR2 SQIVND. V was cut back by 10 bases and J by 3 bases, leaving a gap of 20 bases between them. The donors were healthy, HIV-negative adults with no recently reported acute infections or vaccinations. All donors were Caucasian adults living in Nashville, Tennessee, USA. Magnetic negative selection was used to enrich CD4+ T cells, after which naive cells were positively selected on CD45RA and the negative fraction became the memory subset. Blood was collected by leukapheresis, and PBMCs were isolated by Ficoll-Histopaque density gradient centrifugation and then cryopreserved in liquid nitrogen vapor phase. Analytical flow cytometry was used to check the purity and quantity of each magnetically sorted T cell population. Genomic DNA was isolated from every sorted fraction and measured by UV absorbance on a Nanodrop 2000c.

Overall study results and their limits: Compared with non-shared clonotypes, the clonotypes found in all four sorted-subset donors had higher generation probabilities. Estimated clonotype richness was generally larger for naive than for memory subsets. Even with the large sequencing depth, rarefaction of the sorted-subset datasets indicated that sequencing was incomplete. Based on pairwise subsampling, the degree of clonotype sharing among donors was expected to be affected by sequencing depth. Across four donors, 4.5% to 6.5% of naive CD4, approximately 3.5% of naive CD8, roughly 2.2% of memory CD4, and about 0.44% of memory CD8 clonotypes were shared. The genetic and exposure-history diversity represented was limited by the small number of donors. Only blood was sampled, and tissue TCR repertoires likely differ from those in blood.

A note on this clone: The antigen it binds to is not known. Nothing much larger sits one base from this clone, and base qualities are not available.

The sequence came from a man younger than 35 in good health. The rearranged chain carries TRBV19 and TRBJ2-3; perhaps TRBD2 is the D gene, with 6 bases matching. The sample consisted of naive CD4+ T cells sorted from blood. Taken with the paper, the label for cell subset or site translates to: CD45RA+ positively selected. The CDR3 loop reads CATGGITLTTDTQYF. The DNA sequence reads TGTGCCACCGGCGGGATAACCCTTACAACAGATACGCAGTATTTT.